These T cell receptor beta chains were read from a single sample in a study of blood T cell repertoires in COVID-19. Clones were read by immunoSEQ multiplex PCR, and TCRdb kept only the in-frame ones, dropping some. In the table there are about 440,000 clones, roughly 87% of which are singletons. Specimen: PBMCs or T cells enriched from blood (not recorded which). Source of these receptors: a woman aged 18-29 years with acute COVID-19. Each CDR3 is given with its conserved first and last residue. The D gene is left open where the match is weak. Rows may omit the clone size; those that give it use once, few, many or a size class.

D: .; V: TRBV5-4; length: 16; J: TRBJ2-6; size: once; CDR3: CASSLENGAGANVLTF; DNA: TGTGCCAGCAGCTTAGAAAACGGGGCTGGGGCCAACGTCCTGACTTTC
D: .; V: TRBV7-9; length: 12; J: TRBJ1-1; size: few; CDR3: CASSSVNTEAFF; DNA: TGTGCCAGCAGCTCAGTGAACACTGAAGCTTTCTTT
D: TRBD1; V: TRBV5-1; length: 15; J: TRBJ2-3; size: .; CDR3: CASSLPTGGTDTQYF; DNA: TGCGCCAGCAGCTTACCGACAGGGGGCACAGATACGCAGTATTTT
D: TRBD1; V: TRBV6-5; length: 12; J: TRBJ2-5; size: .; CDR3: CASRDREKTQYF; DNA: TGTGCCAGCAGGGACAGGGAAAAGACCCAGTACTTC
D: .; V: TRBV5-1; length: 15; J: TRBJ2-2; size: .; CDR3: CASTTGVGDTGELFF; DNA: TGCGCCAGCACTACGGGAGTTGGCGACACCGGGGAGCTGTTTTTT
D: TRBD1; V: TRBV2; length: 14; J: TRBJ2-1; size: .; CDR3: CASSRLTGDNEQFF; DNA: TGTGCCAGCAGTCGATTGACAGGGGACAATGAGCAGTTCTTC
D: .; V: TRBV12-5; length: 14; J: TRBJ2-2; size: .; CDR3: CASGLDGNTGELFF; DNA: TGTGCTAGTGGTTTGGACGGTAACACCGGGGAGCTGTTTTTT
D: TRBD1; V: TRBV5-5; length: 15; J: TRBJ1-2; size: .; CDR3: CASSSGTGGDYGYTF; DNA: TGTGCCAGCAGCTCAGGGACAGGGGGGGACTATGGCTACACCTTC
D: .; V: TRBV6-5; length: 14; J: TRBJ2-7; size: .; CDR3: CASSYRRGSYEQYF; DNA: TGTGCCAGCAGTTACCGTCGGGGGTCCTACGAGCAGTACTTC
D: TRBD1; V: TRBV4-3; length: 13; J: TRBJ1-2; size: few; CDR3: CASSRGTGRGYTF; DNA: TGCGCCAGCAGCCGAGGGACAGGGAGAGGCTACACCTTC
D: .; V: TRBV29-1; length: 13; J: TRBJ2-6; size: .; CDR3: CSVLSSGANVLTF; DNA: TGCAGCGTTCTGTCCTCTGGGGCCAACGTCCTGACTTTC
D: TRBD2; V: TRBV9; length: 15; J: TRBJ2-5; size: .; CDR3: CASSPSGGGLETQYF; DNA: TGTGCCAGCAGCCCGTCGGGAGGGGGGCTGGAGACCCAGTACTTC
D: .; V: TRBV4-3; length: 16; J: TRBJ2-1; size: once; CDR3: CASSQEGAITYNEQFF; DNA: TGCGCCAGCAGCCAAGAAGGGGCGATCACCTACAATGAGCAGTTCTTC
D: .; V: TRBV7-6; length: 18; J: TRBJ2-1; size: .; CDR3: CASSLIAIRDLAFNEQFF; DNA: TGTGCCAGCAGCTTAATAGCCATCCGGGACCTAGCGTTCAATGAGCAGTTCTTC
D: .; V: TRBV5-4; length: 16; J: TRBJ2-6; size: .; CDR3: CASSFRGPSGANVLTF; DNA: TGTGCCAGCAGCTTCCGCGGCCCCTCTGGGGCCAACGTCCTGACTTTC
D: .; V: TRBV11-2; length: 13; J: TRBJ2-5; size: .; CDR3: CASSLDLQETQYF; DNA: TGTGCCAGCAGCTTAGATCTCCAAGAGACCCAGTACTTC
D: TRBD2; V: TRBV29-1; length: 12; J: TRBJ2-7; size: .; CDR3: CSVGGEPYEQYF; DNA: TGCAGCGTGGGGGGGGAGCCCTACGAGCAGTACTTC
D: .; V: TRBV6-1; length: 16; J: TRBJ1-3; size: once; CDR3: CASSEAGVFSGNTIYF; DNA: TGTGCCAGCAGTGAAGCAGGGGTCTTCTCTGGAAACACCATATATTTT
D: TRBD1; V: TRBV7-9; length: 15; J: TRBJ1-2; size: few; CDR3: CASSLGDRGLDGYTF; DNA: TGTGCCAGCAGCTTAGGTGACAGGGGGCTCGATGGCTACACCTTC
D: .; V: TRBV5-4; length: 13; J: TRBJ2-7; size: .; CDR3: CASSFGVSYEQYF; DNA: TGTGCCAGCAGCTTCGGGGTTTCCTACGAGCAGTACTTC
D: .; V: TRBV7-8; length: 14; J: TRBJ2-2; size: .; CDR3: CASSFYRDTGELFF; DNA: TGTGCCAGCAGCTTTTACAGAGACACCGGGGAGCTGTTTTTT
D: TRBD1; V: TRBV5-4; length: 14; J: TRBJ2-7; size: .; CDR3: CASSLKGASYEQYF; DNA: TGTGCCAGCAGCTTGAAGGGGGCCAGCTACGAGCAGTACTTC